These 20 T cell receptor beta chains came from one sample sequenced in a study of control samples from healthy donors and cancer patients. Libraries were prepared by immunoSEQ multiplex PCR; TCRdb keeps only in-frame clonotypes and omits some of them. The data hold around 94,000 clones, with 85% to 90% observed a single time. The sequenced sample consisted of blood. These receptors came from a woman aged 45-59 years in good health.

The V gene is TRBV10-3, the J gene TRBJ1-6; D gene ambiguous. Trimming took 2 bases from V and 9 from J, leaving 11 bases between them. Germline loops: CDR1 ENHRY, CDR2 SYGVKD. This CDR3 region has 14 residues. The DNA of the CDR3 is TGTGCCATCAGTGAGGACGCCCGAAGTTCACCCCTCCACTTT. Its protein is CAISEDARSSPLHF.

This clone appeared a few times. This rearrangement joins TRBV4-1 to TRBJ1-4; D is ambiguous. CDR1 and CDR2 (germline): MGHRA, YSYEKL. Trimming took off 1 base at V and 7 bases at J, with 10 bases between the two ends. The CDR3 consists of 14 residues. The CDR3 loop reads CASSQAGVGEKLFF. The CDR3 bases are TGCGCCAGCAGCCAAGCGGGAGTAGGTGAAAAACTGTTTTTT.

This clone was counted only a few times. The genes are TRBV5-1 and TRBJ2-3; TRBD2 matches 10 bases. The V gene's germline CDR1 is SGHRS and CDR2 YFSETQ. The CDR3 is made up of 16 amino acids. J gave up 4 bases and V 0 bases, and 5 bases lay outside the gene matches. The CDR3 region is CASSLGSSGRPDTQYF. The CDR3 nucleotides are TGCGCCAGCAGCTTGGGCTCTAGCGGGAGACCAGATACGCAGTATTTT.

The genes are TRBV11-1 and TRBJ2-5; D call uncertain. The V gene lost 1 base and the J gene lost 0 bases, with 9 bases spanning the gap. CDR1 is SGHAT, CDR2 FQDESV, per germline (reference sequence). This CDR3 is built from 15 residues. CDR3 loop: CASSLEGRYQETQYF. Written as DNA, the CDR3 is TGTGCCAGCAGCTTAGAGGGCCGGTACCAAGAGACCCAGTACTTC.

Details on this clone: The sample holds other DNA sequences that translate to the same CDR3. The rearrangement uses TRBV2 and TRBJ1-2; 7 bases agree with TRBD1. CDR1 and CDR2 (germline): SNHLY, FYNNEI. V trimming: 6 bases; J trimming: 2 bases; junction bases outside the gene matches: 3. This CDR3 has 13 residues. CDR3 residues: CASRGGQNYGYTF. DNA for the CDR3: TGTGCCAGCAGAGGGGGACAGAACTATGGCTACACCTTC.

The chain combines TRBV3-1 (or the pseudogene TRBV3-2) with TRBJ2-1, with D tentatively TRBD2 (6 bases). CDR3 length: 13 amino acids. The ends were cut back, 5 bases at V and 5 bases at J, with 10 bases in the middle. CDR1 and CDR2 (germline): LGHDT, YNNKEL (reference sequence). CDR3 nucleotide sequence: TGTGCCAGCAGCGGGAGGAGGAACAATGAGCAGTTCTTC. This translates into CASSGRRNNEQFF.

The J gene is TRBJ2-1, the V gene TRBV7-3; 7 nucleotides line up with TRBD2. V lost 5 bases to trimming and J lost 2 bases; unmatched junction nucleotides: 3. CDR3 size: 14 residues. Germline CDR1 reads SGHTA; CDR2 reads FQGTGA. This chain's CDR3 is CASSTGLPYNEQFF. The CDR3 DNA reads as TGTGCCAGCAGCACGGGACTACCCTACAATGAGCAGTTCTTC.

The V call is TRBV5-1, the J call TRBJ2-7; maybe TRBD2 (5 bases). Germline CDR1 reads SGHRS; CDR2 reads YFSETQ. The CDR3 has 13 amino acids. V lost 4 bases to trimming and J lost 6 bases, with 14 bases between them. The CDR3 DNA reads as TGCGCCAGCAGCCTGGGAGTATCGTCCGAGCAGTACTTC. This translates into CASSLGVSSEQYF.

V usage is TRBV6-5 and J usage is TRBJ1-5; D remains ambiguous. Germline loops: CDR1 MNHEY, CDR2 SVGAGI. V lost 6 bases and J 2 bases, leaving 5 bases between the germline ends. The CDR3 has 12 residues. The CDR3 region is CASRAGNQPQHF. The CDR3 nucleotides read TGTGCCAGCAGAGCGGGCAATCAGCCCCAGCATTTT.

This chain links TRBV3-1 (or the pseudogene TRBV3-2) with TRBJ2-1; the D is unclear. Trimming took 9 bases from V and 0 from J, leaving 15 bases between them. The CDR3 loop spans 15 amino acids. Germline CDR1 reads LGHDT; CDR2 reads YNNKEL (reference sequence). Written as DNA, the CDR3 is TGTGCCAGTGCTCCCGGGCGAAGCTCCTACAATGAGCAGTTCTTC. This encodes CASAPGRSSYNEQFF.

The chain is built from TRBV7-2 and TRBJ2-2; TRBD2 matches at 12 bases. Germline V lookup: CDR1 SGHTA, CDR2 FQGNSA. V lost 5 bases, J lost 4 bases, and 5 bases stayed unmatched. The CDR3 extends over 16 amino acids. CDR3 DNA sequence: TGTGCCAGCAGCCTATGGACTAGCGGGGCCACCGGGGAGCTGTTTTTT. Translation gives CASSLWTSGATGELFF.

This chain uses TRBV18 with TRBJ2-1; 8 bases align to TRBD2. With V trimmed by 6 bases and J by 0 bases, 19 bases remained unmatched. The CDR3 length is 20 residues. Germline V gene data show CDR1 as KGHSH and CDR2 as LQKENI. The CDR3 here is CASSPGLGLAGPSSYNEQFF. As DNA, the CDR3 is TGTGCCAGCTCGCCAGGGTTAGGGCTAGCGGGCCCTAGCTCCTACAATGAGCAGTTCTTC.

V usage is TRBV7-5 and J usage is TRBJ1-3; the table assigns TRBD1, which was not confirmed against the DNA. TRBV7-5 is termed a pseudogene. This CDR3 comprises 19 residues. The CDR3 nucleotides are TGTGCCTGTCCAGACCTCCCCGGGACAGGGGGCTTCTCTGGAAACACCATATATTTT. It is translated as CACPDLPGTGGFSGNTIYF.

The chain employs TRBV2 and TRBJ1-3, with D possibly being TRBD1 (5 bases). Per germline, CDR1 SNHLY and CDR2 FYNNEI. The CDR3 contains 17 residues. Trimming removed 4 bases from V and 1 base from J, with 17 bases in between. The CDR3: CASSARQGSMSGNTIYF. CDR3 in DNA: TGTGCCAGCAGTGCACGCCAGGGTAGCATGTCTGGAAACACCATATATTTT. Looking up the rest from reference TRBV2 and TRBJ1-3 gives the full variable domain: EPEVTQTPSHQVTQMGQEVILRCVPISNHLYFYWYRQILGQKVEFLVSFYNNEISEKSEIFDDQFSVERPDGSNFTLKIRSTKLEDSAMYFCASSARQGSMSGNTIYFGEGSWLTVV.

The chain couples TRBV27 to TRBJ1-2, with 8 positions matching TRBD1. This CDR3 has 15 amino acids. Germline CDR1 reads MNHEY; CDR2 reads SMNVEV (reference sequence). With V trimmed by 4 bases and J by 1 base, 5 bases remained unmatched. CDR3 protein: CASSSQDRVNYGYTF. CDR3 sequence (DNA): TGTGCCAGCAGTTCCCAGGACAGGGTTAACTATGGCTACACCTTC.

CDR3 nucleotide sequence: TGTGCCAGCAGTGACGGTCAGGAGAACACCGGGGAGCTGTTTTTT. Amino acids: CASSDGQENTGELFF. V gene TRBV6-4 combines with J gene TRBJ2-2, with D uncertain. The CDR3 sequence is 15 residues long. V lost 2 bases and J 1 base, leaving 8 bases between the germline ends. Germline CDR1 is MRHNA and CDR2 is SNTAGT.

V gene TRBV19 combines with J gene TRBJ2-1; 7 nucleotides line up with TRBD2. The V gene's germline CDR1 is LNHDA and CDR2 SQIVND (reference sequence). The ends lost 3 bases at V and 3 bases at J; junction bases unmatched: 5. The length of the CDR3 is 15 residues. The CDR3 nucleotides read TGTGCCAGTAGTATGGGCGGCGGGAGCTACAATGAGCAGTTCTTC. Its translation: CASSMGGGSYNEQFF.

V is TRBV19 and J is TRBJ2-2; no reliable D call. CDR3 size: 14 residues. V shed 8 bases and J shed 0 bases, with 10 bases lying between them. Germline V gives CDR1 LNHDA, CDR2 SQIVND (reference sequence). The CDR3 bases are TGTGCCAGTTGCCGGTCTACGAACACCGGGGAGCTGTTTTTT. Its translation: CASCRSTNTGELFF.

V and J are TRBV7-2 and TRBJ1-6; D remains ambiguous. The CDR3 is 15 amino acids. Per germline, CDR1 SGHTA and CDR2 FQGNSA. Trimming took 8 bases from V and 1 from J, leaving 12 bases between them. DNA of the CDR3: TGTGCCAGCGGAGAGATGTGGTCCTATAATTCACCCCTCCACTTT. Residues: CASGEMWSYNSPLHF.

This chain uses TRBV29-1 with TRBJ1-2; tentative D call: TRBD1 (6 bases). V was cut by 6 bases and J by 6 bases, with 17 bases left in between. Germline lookup yields CDR1 SQVTM and CDR2 ANQGSEA. The CDR3 sequence is 13 residues long. CDR3 region: CSVAGTLRNGYTF. In nucleotides, the CDR3 is TGCAGCGTGGCCGGGACACTCAGAAATGGCTACACCTTC.